The T cell receptor (beta chain) described here comes from a study of shared clonotypes between healthy human individuals. The V and J ends lost 5 bases and 2 bases respectively, with 10 bases between them. Germline V gene sequence: CDR1 SGHAT, CDR2 FQNNGV. This CDR3 region has 13 residues. Libraries were prepared by immunoSEQ multiplex PCR; TCRdb keeps only in-frame clonotypes and omits some of them. The sample lists some 2 million clones; 85% to 95% were seen once. The origin of this receptor is a man between 18 and 29 years old in good health. The source material was naive CD4+ T cells sorted from blood. Subset denoted: CD45RA+ positively selected. The chain carries TRBV11-2 and TRBJ2-7; D unclear. CDR3 bases: TGTGCCAGCAGCGACCAGGCAACCTACGAGCAGTACTTC. Translated: CASSDQATYEQYF.